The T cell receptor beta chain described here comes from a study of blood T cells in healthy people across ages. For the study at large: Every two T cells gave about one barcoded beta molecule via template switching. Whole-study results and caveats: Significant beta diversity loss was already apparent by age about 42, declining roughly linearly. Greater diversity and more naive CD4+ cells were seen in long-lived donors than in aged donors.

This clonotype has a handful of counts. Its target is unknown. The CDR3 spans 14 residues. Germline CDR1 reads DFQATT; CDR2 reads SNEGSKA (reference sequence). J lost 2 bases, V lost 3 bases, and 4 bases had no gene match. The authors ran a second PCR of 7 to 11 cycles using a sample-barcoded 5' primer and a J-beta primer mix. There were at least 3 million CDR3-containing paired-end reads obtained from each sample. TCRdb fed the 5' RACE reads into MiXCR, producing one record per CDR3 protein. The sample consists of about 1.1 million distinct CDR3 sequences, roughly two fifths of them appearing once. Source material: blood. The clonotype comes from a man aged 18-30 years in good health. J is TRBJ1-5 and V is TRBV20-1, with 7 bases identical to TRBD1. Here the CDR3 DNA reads TGCAGTGCTAGTAGGGGGCTCCGCAATCAGCCCCAGCATTTT. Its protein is CSASRGLRNQPQHF.